The clone carrying this T cell receptor (beta chain) turned up a few times. What it binds is not known. This specimen belongs to a study of shared clonotypes between healthy human individuals. Study-wide results and limits: Sampling included only blood; tissue repertoires likely differ.

The CDR3 spans 15 residues. Germline V CDR1 and CDR2: MNHEY, SVGAGI. V shed 4 bases and J 2 bases; nucleotides not matched to a gene: 3. Ten immunoSEQ deep assay plates were used by the authors to sequence unsorted PBMC DNA. Original processing methods: Quality scores were absent from the junction-only immunoSEQ sequences, so filtering differed. Sequencing was performed with immunoSEQ multiplex PCR; in TCRdb, only in-frame clones are kept and a portion is missing. That table is the source of V, J and clone size, and D and trimming were worked out from the DNA. The repertoire holds 470,000 or so clones, with 60% to 80% as singletons.

This TCR derives from a woman aged 40 to 55 in good health. Some clones in this sample may be carry-over from other donors' samples. The V and J genes are TRBV6-5 and TRBJ2-1, with 9 bases that match TRBD2. Source material: PBMCs. As DNA, the CDR3 is TGTGCCAGCAGTTTAAGACTAGCGGCCTACAATGAGCAGTTCTTC. Its protein is CASSLRLAAYNEQFF.